This TCR beta chain was observed in a study of identical twins. Looked up from germline, CDR1 is MNHEY and CDR2 is SVGAGI. The CDR3 is 14 amino acids. V was cut by 0 bases and J by 0 bases, with 6 bases left in between. This clonotype was picked up a small number of times. The antigen remains unidentified. General study results and limits: Memory repertoires lacked the insertion deficit that abundant cord blood beta clonotypes showed. There is a chance that invariant MAIT and iNKT cells partially muddied zero-insertion analyses.

A universal primer site was incorporated via template switching, and the cDNA contained unique molecular identifiers. TCRdb reprocessed the 5' RACE reads with MiXCR, giving one entry per CDR3 protein. The sample includes 400,000 to 500,000 distinct CDR3 sequences, about a fifth seen only once; the top ten take more than 10%. Donors uniformly comprised healthy Caucasians. Material: naive T cells sorted from blood. The chain employs TRBV6-5 and TRBJ2-7; D is uncertain. The sequence was collected from a man aged 50 to 59 in good health. CDR3 sequence: CASSYSWDSYEQYF. The CDR3 DNA follows: TGTGCCAGCAGTTACTCCTGGGACTCCTACGAGCAGTACTTC.